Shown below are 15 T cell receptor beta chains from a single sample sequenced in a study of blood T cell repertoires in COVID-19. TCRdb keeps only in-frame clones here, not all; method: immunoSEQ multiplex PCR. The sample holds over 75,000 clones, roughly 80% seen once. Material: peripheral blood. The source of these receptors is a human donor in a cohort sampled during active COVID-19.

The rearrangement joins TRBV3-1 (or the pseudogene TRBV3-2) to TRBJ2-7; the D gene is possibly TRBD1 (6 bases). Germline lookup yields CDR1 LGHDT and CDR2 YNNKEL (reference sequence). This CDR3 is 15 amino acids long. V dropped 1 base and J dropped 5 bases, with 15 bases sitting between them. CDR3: CASSQVNRALNEQYF. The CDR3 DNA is TGTGCCAGCAGCCAAGTCAACAGGGCGTTAAACGAGCAGTACTTC.

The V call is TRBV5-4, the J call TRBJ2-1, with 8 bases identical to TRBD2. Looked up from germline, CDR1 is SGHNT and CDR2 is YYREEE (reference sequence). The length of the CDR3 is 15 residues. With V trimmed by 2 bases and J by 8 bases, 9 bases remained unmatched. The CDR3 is CASSFKREWPHEQFF. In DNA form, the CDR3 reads TGTGCCAGCAGCTTTAAGCGGGAGTGGCCCCATGAGCAGTTCTTC.

The CDR3 DNA sequence: TGTGCCAGCTCACCCCGAGCCCAAGAGACCCAGTACTTC. Protein product: CASSPRAQETQYF. The chain combines TRBV18 with TRBJ2-5; no firm D call. The CDR3 is 13 amino acids. CDR1 and CDR2 from the germline V gene are KGHSH and LQKENI. Between the trimmed V and J ends, which lost 3 bases and 1 base, there was a span of 6 bases.

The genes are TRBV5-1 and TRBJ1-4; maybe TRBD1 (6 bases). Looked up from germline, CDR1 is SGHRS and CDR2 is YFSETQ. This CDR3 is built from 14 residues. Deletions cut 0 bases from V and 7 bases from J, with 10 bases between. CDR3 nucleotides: TGCGCCAGCAGCTTGGGTCAGGGGAGTGAAAAACTGTTTTTT. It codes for CASSLGQGSEKLFF.

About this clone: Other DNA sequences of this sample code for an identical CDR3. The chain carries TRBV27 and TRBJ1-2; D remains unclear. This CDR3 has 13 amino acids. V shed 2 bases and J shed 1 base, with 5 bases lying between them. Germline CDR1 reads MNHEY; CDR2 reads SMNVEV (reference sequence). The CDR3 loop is CASSLRDNYGYTF. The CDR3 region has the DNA TGTGCCAGCAGTTTACGGGATAACTATGGCTACACCTTC.

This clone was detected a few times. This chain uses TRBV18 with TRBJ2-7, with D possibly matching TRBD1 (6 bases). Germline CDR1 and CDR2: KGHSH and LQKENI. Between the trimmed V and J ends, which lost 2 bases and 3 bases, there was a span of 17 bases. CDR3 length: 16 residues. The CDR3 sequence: CASSPMVGAKSYEQYF. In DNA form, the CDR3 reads TGTGCCAGCTCACCAATGGTGGGGGCAAAGAGCTACGAGCAGTACTTC.

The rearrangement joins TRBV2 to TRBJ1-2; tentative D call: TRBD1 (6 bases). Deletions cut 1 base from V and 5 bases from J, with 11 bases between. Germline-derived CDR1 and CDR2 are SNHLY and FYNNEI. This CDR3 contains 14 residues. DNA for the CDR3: TGTGCCAGCAGTGAAGTAGGGGGAGTTTATGGCTACACCTTC. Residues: CASSEVGGVYGYTF.

CDR3 sequence (DNA): TGTGCCAGCAGCTACGGGAATCAGCCCCAGCATTTT. It encodes CASSYGNQPQHF. The J gene is TRBJ1-5, the V gene TRBV13, with no clear D. The CDR3 extends over 12 amino acids. Deletions cut 4 bases from V and 4 bases from J, with 5 bases between. Per germline, CDR1 PRHDT and CDR2 FYEKMQ (reference sequence).

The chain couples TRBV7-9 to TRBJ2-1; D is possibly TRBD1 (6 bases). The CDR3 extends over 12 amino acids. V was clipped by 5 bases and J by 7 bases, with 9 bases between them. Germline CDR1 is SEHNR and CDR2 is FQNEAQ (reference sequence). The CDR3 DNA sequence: TGTGCCAGCAGCCGGACAGAGAATGAGCAGTTCTTC. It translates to CASSRTENEQFF.

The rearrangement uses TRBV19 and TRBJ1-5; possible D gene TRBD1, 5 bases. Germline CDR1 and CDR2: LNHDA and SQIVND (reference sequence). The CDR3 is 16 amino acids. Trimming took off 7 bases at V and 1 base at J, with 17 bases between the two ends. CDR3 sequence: CASIDHAGVSNQPQHF. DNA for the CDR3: TGTGCCAGTATTGACCATGCGGGGGTAAGCAATCAGCCCCAGCATTTT.

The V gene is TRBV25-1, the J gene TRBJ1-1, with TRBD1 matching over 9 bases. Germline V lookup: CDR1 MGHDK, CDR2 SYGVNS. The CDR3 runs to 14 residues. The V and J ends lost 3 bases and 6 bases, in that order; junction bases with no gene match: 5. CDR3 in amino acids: CASSDLRDRAEAFF. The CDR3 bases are TGTGCCAGCAGTGACCTCCGGGACAGGGCTGAAGCTTTCTTT.

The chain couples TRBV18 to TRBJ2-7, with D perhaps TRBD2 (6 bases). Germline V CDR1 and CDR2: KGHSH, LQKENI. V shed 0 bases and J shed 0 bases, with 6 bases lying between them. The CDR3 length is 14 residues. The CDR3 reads CASSPPGGSYEQYF. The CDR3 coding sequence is TGTGCCAGCTCACCACCCGGGGGCTCCTACGAGCAGTACTTC. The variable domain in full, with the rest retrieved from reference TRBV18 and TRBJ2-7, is NAGVMQNPRHLVRRRGQEARLRCSPMKGHSHVYWYRQLPEEGLKFMVYLQKENIIDESGMPKERFSAEFPKEGPSILRIQQVVRGDSAAYFCASSPPGGSYEQYFGPGTRLTVT.

In DNA form, the CDR3 reads TGTGCCAGTAACTGGGACACTTCGGGGACCGGGGAGCTGTTTTTT. It codes for CASNWDTSGTGELFF. The chain carries TRBV19 and TRBJ2-2; tentative D call: TRBD1 (6 bases). Trimming shortened V by 7 bases and J by 5 bases, and 17 bases separated the two germline ends. Germline CDR1 reads LNHDA; CDR2 reads SQIVND (reference sequence). The CDR3 runs to 15 residues.

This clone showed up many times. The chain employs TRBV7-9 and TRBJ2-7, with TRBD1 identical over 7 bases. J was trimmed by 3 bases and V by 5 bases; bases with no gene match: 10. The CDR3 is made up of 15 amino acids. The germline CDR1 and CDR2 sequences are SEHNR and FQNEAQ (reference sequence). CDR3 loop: CASSARTGTFYEQYF. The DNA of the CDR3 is TGTGCCAGCAGCGCGCGGACAGGAACCTTCTACGAGCAGTACTTC. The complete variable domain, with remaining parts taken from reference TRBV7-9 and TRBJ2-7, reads DTGVSQNPRHKITKRGQNVTFRCDPISEHNRLYWYRQTLGQGPEFLTYFQNEAQLEKSRLLSDRFSAERPKGSFSTLEIQRTEQGDSAMYLCASSARTGTFYEQYFGPGTRLTVT.

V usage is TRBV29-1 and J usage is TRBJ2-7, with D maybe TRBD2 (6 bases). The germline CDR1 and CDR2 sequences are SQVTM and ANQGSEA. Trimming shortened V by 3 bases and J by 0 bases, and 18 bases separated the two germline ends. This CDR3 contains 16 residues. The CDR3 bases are TGCAGCGTTGAGGGGCGAGGGCGGGACGGCTCCTACGAGCAGTACTTC. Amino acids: CSVEGRGRDGSYEQYF.